This TCR beta chain stems from a study of T-cell memory formation after mild COVID-19. General study results and limits: Day 15 to 85 contractors were CD4/CD8 balanced; later expanders leaned CD4+. The CD4+ clones that contracted clustered mainly within CM and EM, and the CD8+ clones concentrated in EMRA.

The sample holds many counts of this clonotype. Its specificity is unknown. MiXCR was run by TCRdb on the 5' RACE reads, yielding one entry per CDR3 protein. The sample has nearly 200,000 distinct CDR3 sequences, about a sixth seen once. The sequenced sample was PBMCs or a T cell subset sorted from them (not recorded which). This receptor was identified in an adult woman who had mild COVID-19 (a few samples of this study predate the infection). Cell type and time point are not known.

The CDR3 sequence: CASSLSQNRGNTEAFF. CDR3 sequence (DNA): TGTGCCAGCAGCTTAAGTCAGAACAGGGGGAACACTGAAGCTTTCTTT. The V and J genes are TRBV13 and TRBJ1-1; TRBD1 matches at 7 bases. This CDR3 is 16 amino acids long. V trimming: 2 bases; J trimming: 1 base; junction bases outside the gene matches: 7. CDR1 and CDR2 from the germline V gene are PRHDT and FYEKMQ (reference sequence).